This T cell receptor beta chain came from a study of blood T cell repertoires in COVID-19. The germline V gene encodes CDR1 SEHNR and CDR2 FQNEAQ (reference sequence). After removal of 3 bases from V and 4 bases from J, the junction contained 9 bases not matched to a gene. The CDR3 is 15 amino acids. Original methodology: Nucleated cell counts were estimated from reference gene primer amplification. The data were produced by immunoSEQ multiplex PCR, yet TCRdb's version contains in-frame clones alone and is incomplete. That table is the source of V, J and clone size, and D and trimming were worked out from the DNA. The sample contains around 250,000 clones, 84% of which appear only once. Cohorts were assigned according to the clinical history that participants reported.

Input material: PBMCs or T cells enriched from blood (not recorded which). The chain has TRBV7-9 and TRBJ2-7; 7 bases line up with TRBD1. This receptor was taken from a man aged 30 to 45 with acute COVID-19. This CDR3 reads CASSFAFGTAYEQYV. The CDR3 coding sequence is TGTGCCAGCAGCTTTGCATTCGGGACAGCTTACGAGCAGTACGTC.